A selection of T cell receptor beta chains follows, all from one sample in a study of a mutant IDH1 vaccine in newly diagnosed glioma. Method: immunoSEQ multiplex PCR; TCRdb's copy keeps in-frame clones and lacks some. Altogether 53,000 or so clones are present, more than 70% being singletons, with the ten largest covering around 4.9%. No antigen is known for these receptors. The sample here was PBMCs, taken from a glioma patient whose treatment included an IDH1 peptide vaccine. The receptors were gathered from a man aged 45-65 years with glioma. Both conserved end residues are part of each CDR3. The D gene is left open where the match is weak. Only part of the rows carry a size: once, few, many, or a class if the clone is expanded.

v_call	j_call	d_call	clone_size	cdr3_aa	cdr3_nt
TRBV19	TRBJ1-2	NA	NA	CASSIVGIGKSYGYTF	TGTGCCAGTAGTATTGTGGGGATTGGCAAGAGCTATGGCTACACCTTC
TRBV19	TRBJ2-1	TRBD1	few	CASSKDRNPYNEQFF	TGTGCCAGTAGTAAGGACAGGAACCCCTACAATGAGCAGTTCTTC
TRBV4-2	TRBJ2-7	TRBD1	NA	CASSQGGQGSYEQYF	TGTGCCAGCAGCCAGGGTGGACAGGGAAGCTACGAGCAGTACTTC
TRBV6-5	TRBJ2-1	NA	NA	CASSYRALSSYNEQFF	TGTGCCAGCAGTTATAGGGCCCTTAGCTCCTACAATGAGCAGTTCTTC
TRBV25-1	TRBJ2-3	NA	NA	CASSAPQGGDRDTQYF	TGTGCCAGCAGTGCCCCCCAGGGGGGAGATAGAGATACGCAGTATTTT
TRBV20-1	TRBJ2-1	NA	NA	CSARYGNEQFF	TGCAGTGCTAGATACGGCAATGAGCAGTTCTTC
TRBV6-6	TRBJ1-4	TRBD1	few	CASSYPPGQGDEKLFF	TGTGCCAGCAGTTACCCTCCGGGACAGGGGGACGAAAAACTGTTTTTT
TRBV6-6	TRBJ1-1	NA	NA	CASSPDTEAFF	TGTGCCAGCAGCCCGGACACTGAAGCTTTCTTT
TRBV19	TRBJ2-7	TRBD1	few	CASRGSGTGTYEQYF	TGTGCCAGTAGAGGTTCGGGGACAGGGACCTACGAGCAGTACTTC
TRBV5-4	TRBJ2-3	NA	once	CASSLGVQGTDTQYF	TGTGCCAGCAGCTTGGGGGTCCAAGGCACAGATACGCAGTATTTT
TRBV30	TRBJ2-2	NA	NA	CAWSVGGNTGELFF	TGTGCCTGGAGTGTGGGAGGGAACACCGGGGAGCTGTTTTTT
TRBV15	TRBJ2-7	TRBD1	NA	CATSRRRGTGLIEQYF	TGTGCCACCAGCAGACGTCGGGGGACAGGGCTTATCGAGCAGTACTTC
TRBV30	TRBJ2-2	NA	NA	CALPGGHTGELFF	TGTGCCCTACCGGGGGGCCACACCGGGGAGCTGTTTTTT
TRBV28	TRBJ2-1	NA	NA	CASRLMVIAGNEQFF	TGTGCCAGCAGGCTTATGGTTATAGCCGGCAATGAGCAGTTCTTC
TRBV30	TRBJ1-1	TRBD1	few	CAWSPPRTGGTEAFF	TGTGCCTGGAGTCCCCCCAGGACAGGGGGAACTGAAGCTTTCTTT
TRBV2	TRBJ1-4	NA	once	CASSVKRTAVEKLFF	TGTGCCAGCAGTGTAAAAAGGACTGCGGTCGAAAAACTGTTTTTT
TRBV2	TRBJ2-1	NA	NA	CASTESGLEFF	TGTGCCAGCACTGAGTCGGGTCTGGAGTTCTTC
TRBV27	TRBJ1-1	TRBD1	NA	CASSLQGFNTEAFF	TGTGCCAGCAGTCTACAGGGGTTCAACACTGAAGCTTTCTTT
TRBV9	TRBJ2-2	TRBD2	NA	CASSVASGGLGGTGELFF	TGTGCCAGCAGCGTCGCTAGCGGGGGCCTCGGGGGCACCGGGGAGCTGTTTTTT
TRBV6-1	TRBJ1-5	TRBD1	NA	CASSPTGGNQPQHF	TGTGCCAGCAGCCCGACAGGGGGGAATCAGCCCCAGCATTTT
TRBV9	TRBJ2-1	NA	few	CASSVHRENEQFF	TGTGCCAGCAGCGTACACAGGGAGAATGAGCAGTTCTTC
TRBV9	TRBJ1-4	NA	once	CASSVETRGEKLFF	TGTGCCAGCAGCGTAGAAACCCGAGGTGAAAAACTGTTTTTT
TRBV6-5	TRBJ1-2	NA	NA	CASSSRQSNNYGYTF	TGTGCCAGCAGTTCTCGACAGAGTAACAACTATGGCTACACCTTC
TRBV4-3	TRBJ1-2	NA	NA	CASSQGDGRNYGYTF	TGCGCCAGCAGCCAAGGGGACGGACGAAACTATGGCTACACCTTC
TRBV19	TRBJ2-6	NA	NA	CASSSGASRDFSGANVLTF	TGTGCCAGTAGTTCCGGAGCCAGTCGGGACTTTTCTGGGGCCAACGTCCTGACTTTC
TRBV27	TRBJ2-7	NA	few	CASSLQDGYEQYF	TGTGCCAGCAGTTTACAGGACGGCTACGAGCAGTACTTC
TRBV27	TRBJ1-1	NA	NA	CASSLRANTEAFF	TGTGCCAGCAGTTTAAGGGCGAACACTGAAGCTTTCTTT
TRBV19	TRBJ1-1	NA	NA	CASSNRDPHEAFF	TGTGCCAGTAGTAACAGGGATCCCCATGAAGCTTTCTTT
TRBV9	TRBJ2-2	NA	NA	CASSVGQGGGGTGELFF	TGTGCCAGCAGCGTAGGGCAGGGGGGAGGAGGCACCGGGGAGCTGTTTTTT
TRBV14	TRBJ1-2	NA	NA	CASSQQRGGSGYTF	TGTGCCAGCAGCCAACAAAGGGGAGGTAGTGGCTACACCTTC
TRBV7-9	TRBJ1-3	NA	NA	CASSSTVTGAGNTIYF	TGTGCCAGCAGCTCTACCGTGACAGGAGCTGGAAACACCATATATTTT
TRBV2	TRBJ1-4	TRBD1	NA	CASIPEEGADEKLFF	TGTGCCAGCATCCCGGAGGAGGGGGCGGACGAAAAACTGTTTTTT
TRBV7-2	TRBJ2-3	TRBD2	NA	CASSGLGTRGDTQYF	TGTGCCAGCAGCGGCCTGGGGACTAGAGGGGATACGCAGTATTTT
TRBV28	TRBJ1-5	TRBD1	once	CASSGGGGANQPQHF	TGTGCCAGCAGCGGAGGGGGCGGCGCCAATCAGCCCCAGCATTTT
TRBV28	TRBJ2-2	NA	once	CASSLTGRVTGELFF	TGTGCCAGCAGTCTGACAGGGAGGGTCACCGGGGAGCTGTTTTTT
TRBV7-9	TRBJ2-5	NA	once	CASRRGEETQYF	TGTGCCAGCAGGAGGGGAGAAGAGACCCAGTACTTC
TRBV9	TRBJ1-3	NA	NA	CASSPYGSSGSGNTIYF	TGTGCCAGCAGCCCCTATGGGTCTAGTGGCTCTGGAAACACCATATATTTT
TRBV28	TRBJ2-7	TRBD2	NA	CASSYLAGGDEQYF	TGTGCCAGCAGTTATCTAGCGGGGGGGGACGAGCAGTACTTC
TRBV19	TRBJ1-1	NA	NA	CASSDRPLNTEAFF	TGTGCCAGTAGTGACCGACCTTTGAACACTGAAGCTTTCTTT
TRBV18	TRBJ1-1	NA	NA	CASSPPGLPGQGEAFF	TGTGCCAGCTCACCCCCAGGCCTCCCGGGACAAGGTGAAGCTTTCTTT
TRBV5-1	TRBJ1-4	TRBD1	NA	CASSQQGQGLNEKLFF	TGCGCCAGCAGCCAACAGGGACAGGGTCTAAATGAAAAACTGTTTTTT
TRBV10-3	TRBJ1-2	NA	NA	CAISDLRGNYGYTF	TGTGCCATCAGTGACCTCAGGGGTAACTATGGCTACACCTTC
TRBV6-1	TRBJ2-7	NA	NA	CASCFAGGDEQYF	TGTGCCAGCTGCTTCGCGGGCGGCGACGAGCAGTACTTC
TRBV7-9	TRBJ2-7	NA	NA	CASSLSQNPIHYEQYF	TGTGCCAGCAGCTTATCGCAGAATCCGATCCACTACGAGCAGTACTTC
TRBV15	TRBJ1-5	TRBD1	few	CATSRYGQGKSSDQPQHF	TGTGCCACCAGCAGATACGGACAGGGTAAATCATCGGATCAGCCCCAGCATTTT
TRBV9	TRBJ2-2	TRBD1	NA	CASRPGTGMSGELFF	TGTGCCAGCAGGCCCGGGACAGGGATGTCCGGGGAGCTGTTTTTT
TRBV30	TRBJ1-1	NA	NA	CAFSLGLDTEAFF	TGTGCCTTCTCCCTTGGCCTCGACACTGAAGCTTTCTTT
TRBV14	TRBJ2-2	NA	few	CASSQVLNTGELFF	TGTGCCAGCAGCCAAGTACTGAACACCGGGGAGCTGTTTTTT
TRBV9	TRBJ2-7	NA	NA	CASSFLPGTEELSYEQYF	TGTGCCAGCAGCTTCTTACCCGGGACGGAGGAACTCTCCTACGAGCAGTACTTC
TRBV6-5	TRBJ2-7	NA	few	CASSYLRAGETYEQYF	TGTGCCAGCAGTTACCTCCGGGCAGGGGAAACCTACGAGCAGTACTTC
TRBV9	TRBJ1-2	NA	NA	CASSVRGEDYGYTF	TGTGCCAGCAGCGTCCGGGGGGAGGACTATGGCTACACCTTC
TRBV7-9	TRBJ2-1	TRBD2	NA	CASSSTSGGHYNEQFF	TGTGCCAGCAGCTCGACTAGCGGGGGCCATTACAATGAGCAGTTCTTC
TRBV19	TRBJ2-2	NA	NA	CASSLFATGELFF	TGTGCCAGTAGCCTCTTCGCCACCGGGGAGCTGTTTTTT
TRBV30	TRBJ2-5	NA	NA	CAWSFKETQYF	TGTGCCTGGAGTTTCAAAGAGACCCAGTACTTC